Sequencing of this T cell receptor (beta chain) was carried out in a study of follicular helper T cells after annual influenza vaccination (dated by TCRdb to the late 2010s). Turning to the overall study: Blood was collected on days 0, 7 and 28 after each seasonal influenza vaccination. To study recall of cTfh clones, some subjects were followed across successive annual vaccinations spanning the 2013-2014, 2014-2015 and 2015-2016 seasons. One week after vaccination, a second recruited cohort of roughly 11 subjects (Table S1) displayed a similar ICOS+CD38+ cTfh response. Multi-year samples were available from six subjects, with four subjects covering two vaccination seasons and two subjects covering three seasons. The 2013-2014 samples were cryopreserved, while the 2015 samples were processed right after collection.

As concerns this clone: This clone's antigen is unknown. No quality values exist for individual bases; no much larger clone is one base distant.

CDR1 SGDLS and CDR2 YYNGEE were looked up in the germline V gene. V gives up 1 base and J gives up 2 bases, and the segment between their germline ends measures 13 bases. Measured from the cysteine to the phenylalanine, the CDR3 is 15 residues long. The CDR3 DNA has 45 bases and is translated from base 1. Findings and caveats that apply to the study as a whole: Successive annual vaccinations recalled a recurrent oligoclonal ICOS+CD38+ cTfh response that contained tetramer and AIM influenza-specific clonotypes. Day 7 ICOS+CD38+ clones were most often found later in ICOS-CD38- cTfh, suggesting that subset may serve as a memory reservoir. Because only about 9.5-22% of the analyzed cells gave productive TCRB sequences, there was no way to sample rare clonotypes. ICOS+CD38+ cTfh clonality correlated with the frequency of that population, and its change correlated with the change in circulating plasmablast frequency.

Sample time point, as interpreted from the label and publication: 2015-2016 season, pre-vaccination. Adults were given seasonal inactivated influenza vaccine (Fluvarix), and sorted blood CD4 subsets were followed by TCRB sequencing before and after vaccination. To be eligible, subjects had to be community-dwelling and could not have received an influenza vaccine during the previous 6 months. Influenza vaccine contraindications, substance abuse, HIV/AIDS, active malignancy, immunomodulatory medication and active illness such as respiratory infection were included among the exclusion criteria. At each time point, about 40 to 110 mL of blood was collected. Non-naive CD4+CXCR5+PD-1+ cells were defined as circulating Tfh and were sorted into ICOS+CD38+ and ICOS-CD38- fractions. Ficoll-Paque PLUS or SepMate separation was used to isolate PBMC. Before DNA extraction, cell subsets were sorted from PBMC on a BD FACS Aria.

The library was generated by the immunoSEQ multiplex PCR assay. Adaptive Biotechnologies carried out TCRB amplification, library preparation, sequencing and preliminary bioinformatics at Survey level resolution. For TCRB sequencing, genomic DNA from the sorted cTfh populations was amplified by multiplex PCR. The study's own analysis went as follows. In R, clonality was calculated as 1 minus the normalized Shannon entropy, and the Gini index was computed using the R package ineq. To get the overlap score, the summed counts of shared sequences were divided by the total counts of all sequences in both of the compared samples. Shared-clonotype significance used Fisher's exact test assuming a theoretical repertoire of 10^7 TCRB sequences. In its TCRdb copy, this immuneACCESS table keeps in-frame sequences only and misses some clones. Where compared with another copy, unresolved V genes explain less than half of these, and the others have no known cause. The V and J calls and the clone size are those of that table, but D and trimming were determined from the DNA. This sample has under 700 clones in its table, and around 83% of those were observed once. The leading ten clones occupy around 3.7% of the sample.

The specimen was CXCR5+ CD38+ circulating T follicular helper cells from blood, collected on the day of influenza vaccination. The cell subset or site label on this specimen signifies: circulating Tfh, non-naive CD4+CXCR5+PD-1+ (ICOS+CD38+ or ICOS-CD38-). The chain is assembled from TRBV9 and TRBJ2-7; no D gene is confidently identified. This receptor was identified in an adult who received the influenza vaccine. The CDR3 region has the sequence CASSVNPEGPYEQYF. At the DNA level, the sequence is TGTGCCAGCAGCGTAAATCCGGAAGGACCCTACGAGCAGTACTTC. The variable domain in full, with residues beyond the CDR3 obtained from the reference TRBV9 and TRBJ2-7 genes, is DSGVTQTPKHLITATGQRVTLRCSPRSGDLSVYWYQQSLDQGLQFLIQYYNGEERAKGNILERFSAQQFPDLHSELNLSSLELGDSALYFCASSVNPEGPYEQYFGPGTRLTVT.